This T cell receptor beta chain emerged from a study of T cells after yellow fever vaccination. 5'RACE template switching produced TCR cDNA carrying a universal primer site and UMIs. Each CDR3 protein is one row after TCRdb ran MiXCR on the 5' RACE reads. The data contain some 290,000 distinct CDR3 sequences, about 10% of them singletons. This clonotype was observed a few times. Antigen: not known. Whole-study results and caveats: There was a possibility that FACS-sorted repertoires contained abundant clonotypes contaminating from the bulk population. Booster samples showed a return of most primary-vaccination clones (approximately 96% CD4, approximately 85% CD8).

The source was CD4+ T cells sorted from PBMCs, collected 45 days after the yellow fever booster vaccination. The TCR sequence derives from a man aged 18 to 29 who received the YFV17D yellow fever vaccine.

The CDR3: CAMSATPLGGGGELFF. CDR3 nucleotide sequence: TGTGCCATGTCAGCTACGCCCCTGGGGGGTGGCGGGGAGCTGTTTTTT. The gene calls are TRBV10-3 and TRBJ2-2, with D possibly being TRBD2 (6 bases). Trimming took off 9 bases at V and 7 bases at J, with 24 bases between the two ends. CDR1 and CDR2 from the germline V gene are ENHRY and SYGVKD. The length of the CDR3 is 16 residues.